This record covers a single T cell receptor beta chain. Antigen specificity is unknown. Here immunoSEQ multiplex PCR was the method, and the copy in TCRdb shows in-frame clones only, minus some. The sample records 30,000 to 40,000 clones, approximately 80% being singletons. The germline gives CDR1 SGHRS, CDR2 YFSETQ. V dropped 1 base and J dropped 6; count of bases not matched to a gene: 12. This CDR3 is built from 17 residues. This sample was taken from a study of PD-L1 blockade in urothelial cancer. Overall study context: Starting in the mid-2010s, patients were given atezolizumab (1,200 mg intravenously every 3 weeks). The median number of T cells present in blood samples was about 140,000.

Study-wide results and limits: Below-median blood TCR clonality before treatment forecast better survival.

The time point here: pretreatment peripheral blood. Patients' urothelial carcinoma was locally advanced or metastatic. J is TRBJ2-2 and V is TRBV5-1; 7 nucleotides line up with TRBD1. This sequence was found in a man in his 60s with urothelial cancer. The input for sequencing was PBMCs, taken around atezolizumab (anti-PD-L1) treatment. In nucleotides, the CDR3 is TGCGCCAGCAGCTTGACCCTCCGGGACAGCGGTTCCGGGGAGCTGTTTTTT. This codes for CASSLTLRDSGSGELFF.